The next 20 T cell receptor beta chains were all read from a single sample in a study of regulatory T cells in long-lasting Graves disease. Building of the TCR beta libraries involved iRepertoire HTBI primers and Arm-PCR of CDR3 regions. TCRdb itself ran the multiplex PCR reads through MiXCR, one entry per CDR3 protein. The sample contains around 400,000 distinct CDR3 sequences, around 11% of which appear only once. As to time point: newly diagnosed GD, antithyroid drugs for less than 3 months. Isolated PBMC RNA provided the starting material for the TCR library. This sample also belongs to another study, concerning T cells in Graves' hyperthyroidism and ophthalmopathy.

The specimen comprised peripheral blood mononuclear cells (PBMCs), sampled at new diagnosis, from a patient treated with antithyroid drugs. The receptors derive from a woman in her late teens or twenties with Graves disease.

Many counts were recorded for this clonotype. V and J are TRBV24-1 and TRBJ2-5; the match to TRBD2 covers 8 bases. The V gene's germline CDR1 is KGHDR and CDR2 SFDVKD. This CDR3 comprises 15 residues. With 1 base clipped from V and 4 bases from J, the junction kept 4 bases outside the gene matches. CDR3 sequence (DNA): TGTGCCACCAGTGATTTCGGCGGGGGGCCAGAGACCCAGTACTTC. This sequence encodes CATSDFGGGPETQYF.

This clonotype has at least ten counts. The rearrangement uses TRBV30 and TRBJ1-1; the match to TRBD1 covers 9 bases. Per germline, CDR1 GTSNPN and CDR2 SVGIG (reference sequence). The CDR3 extends over 16 amino acids. Trimming at V came to 2 bases and at J to 3 bases, leaving 10 bases not matched to a gene. The CDR3 DNA sequence: TGTGCCTGGAGTACCCGGGACAGGGTAACGGACACTGAAGCTTTCTTT. This sequence encodes CAWSTRDRVTDTEAFF. The entire variable domain, with the rest obtained from reference TRBV30 and TRBJ1-1, is as follows: SQTIHQWPATLVQPVGSPLSLECTVEGTSNPNLYWYRQAAGRGLQLLFYSVGIGQISSEVPQNLSASRPQDRQFILSSKKLLLSDSGFYLCAWSTRDRVTDTEAFFGQGTRLTVV.

On this clonotype: Given a much more abundant clone one base away, this may be a read error. The chain joins TRBV7-2 to TRBJ2-2, with TRBD1 matching 7 bases. V lost 5 bases, J lost 6 bases, and 3 bases stayed unmatched. Germline V CDR1 and CDR2: SGHTA, FQGNSA. The CDR3 covers 13 residues. CDR3: CTSSKDRSGELFF. CDR3 nucleotides: TGTACCAGCAGCAAGGACAGGTCCGGGGAGCTGTTTTTT. Based on the CDR3 plus reference TRBV7-2 and TRBJ2-2, the full variable domain is GAGVSQSPSNKVTEKGKDVELRCDPISGHTALYWYRQSLGQGLEFLIYFQGNSAPDKSGLPSDRFSAERTGGSVSTLTIQRTQQEDSAVYLCTSSKDRSGELFFGEGSRLTVL.

The sample holds many counts of this clonotype. The chain uses TRBV2 and TRBJ1-1; tentative D call: TRBD1 (6 bases). The ends were cut back, 5 bases at V and 3 bases at J, with 13 bases in the middle. The CDR3 has 14 residues. Germline V gene lookup returns CDR1 SNHLY and CDR2 FYNNEI. The CDR3 DNA is TGTGCCAGCAGTAGGGGGGAATGGGACACTGAAGCTTTCTTT. Its translation is CASSRGEWDTEAFF.

The chain joins TRBV7-2 to TRBJ2-1, with 14 nucleotides matching TRBD2. Germline V gene data show CDR1 as SGHTA and CDR2 as FQGNSA. The CDR3 has 19 amino acids. V lost 3 bases and J lost 4; bases outside the gene matches: 11. The CDR3 is CASSFPGTSGSFGYNEQFF. The CDR3 coding sequence is TGTGCCAGCAGCTTCCCCGGGACTAGCGGGAGTTTCGGGTACAATGAGCAGTTCTTC. The variable domain in full, with the rest retrieved from reference TRBV7-2 and TRBJ2-1, is GAGVSQSPSNKVTEKGKDVELRCDPISGHTALYWYRQSLGQGLEFLIYFQGNSAPDKSGLPSDRFSAERTGGSVSTLTIQRTQQEDSAVYLCASSFPGTSGSFGYNEQFFGPGTRLTVL.

This clonotype was seen many times. The V call is TRBV7-9, the J call TRBJ1-6; weak D call: TRBD1 (6 bases). Germline-derived CDR1 and CDR2 are SEHNR and FQNEAQ (reference sequence). The germline V and J ends were trimmed by 0 bases and 4 bases, with 7 bases remaining between them. The CDR3 extends over 15 amino acids. CDR3 sequence (DNA): TGTGCCAGCAGCTTAGCGGGGGCGTATAATTCACCCCTCCACTTT. Its translation is CASSLAGAYNSPLHF.

About this clonotype: With a much larger clone just one base away, this may be a read error. V gene TRBV7-9 combines with J gene TRBJ2-7; D may correspond to TRBD1 or TRBD2 (5 bases each). V was shortened by 5 bases and J by 0 bases, with 23 bases between the two germline ends. The CDR3 has 18 amino acids. CDR1 and CDR2 from the germline V gene are SEHNR and FQNEAQ (reference sequence). The CDR3 region is CASSNTGAGHAISYEQYF. CDR3 DNA: TGTGCCAGCAGCAATACCGGGGCAGGCCATGCCATCTCCTACGAGCAGTACTTC.

The rearrangement links TRBV9 to TRBJ1-1; D remains unclear. The CDR3 contains 14 residues. Looked up from germline, CDR1 is SGDLS and CDR2 is YYNGEE. Deletions cut 0 bases from V and 1 base from J, with 7 bases between. The CDR3 region is CASSVGLGNTEAFF. The CDR3 coding sequence is TGTGCCAGCAGCGTAGGACTGGGGAACACTGAAGCTTTCTTT.

This clonotype was seen at least ten times. The chain is built from TRBV4-3 and TRBJ1-1; D unresolved. The length of the CDR3 is 15 residues. The ends were cut back, 0 bases at V and 5 bases at J, with 13 bases in the middle. CDR1 LGHNA and CDR2 YSLEER come from the germline V gene. The chain's CDR3 is CASSQDLRAVTEAFF. The CDR3 coding sequence is TGCGCCAGCAGCCAAGACTTAAGGGCAGTGACTGAAGCTTTCTTT.

This clonotype came up many times. The chain combines TRBV20-1 with TRBJ2-5; D remains unclear. This CDR3 has 14 amino acids. The germline CDR1 and CDR2 sequences are DFQATT and SNEGSKA (reference sequence). The V and J ends lost 3 bases and 2 bases respectively, with 13 bases between them. CDR3 loop: CSASANYEQETQYF. The CDR3 DNA follows: TGCAGTGCTAGTGCGAACTACGAACAAGAGACCCAGTACTTC.

This clonotype showed up many times. V and J are TRBV24-1 and TRBJ2-1; 10 bases line up with TRBD1. Germline values: CDR1 KGHDR, CDR2 SFDVKD. V lost 3 bases, J lost 1 base, and 2 bases stayed unmatched. The CDR3 is 16 residues long. The CDR3 here is CATSDPGQGSYNEQFF. The CDR3 bases are TGTGCCACCAGTGATCCGGGACAGGGGTCCTACAATGAGCAGTTCTTC.

This clonotype was counted ten times or more. This chain joins TRBV12-3 or TRBV12-4 and TRBJ2-7, with TRBD2 as a possible D gene (6 bases). Trimming stripped 3 bases from V and 7 bases from J, with 10 bases between. The CDR3 spans 12 residues. The CDR3 coding sequence is TGTGCCAGCAGTTTCGGAGGGAATGAGCAGTACGTC. It is translated as CASSFGGNEQYV.

This clonotype was observed at least ten times. The genes are TRBV28 and TRBJ1-1; 7 bases line up with TRBD1. J was trimmed by 10 bases and V by 4 bases; bases with no gene match: 9. The CDR3 length is 13 residues. CDR1 is MDHEN, CDR2 SYDVKM, per germline. DNA for the CDR3: TGTGCCAGCAGTTGGAGGGGGCGAGACTTAGCTTTCTTT. It yields the protein CASSWRGRDLAFF.

This clonotype was counted ten times or more. The V gene is TRBV6-2 or TRBV6-3, the J gene TRBJ2-1; a possible D gene is TRBD2 (6 bases). Germline loops: CDR1 MNHEY, CDR2 SVGEGT. Between the trimmed V and J ends, which lost 2 bases and 1 base, there was a span of 12 bases. The CDR3 loop spans 16 amino acids. Here the CDR3 DNA reads TGTGCCAGCAGTTACGGGCGGGGCCTATCCTACAATGAGCAGTTCTTC. Protein: CASSYGRGLSYNEQFF.

This clonotype was counted at least ten times. The chain recombines TRBV7-2 with TRBJ2-1; 11 nucleotides align to TRBD2. Germline CDR1 and CDR2: SGHTA and FQGNSA. CDR3 size: 17 residues. The trim removed 2 bases at V and 7 bases at J, leaving 10 bases unmatched. The CDR3 DNA follows: TGTGCCAGCAGCTTATTTGACTTAGCGGGGGGGTTAAATGAGCAGTTCTTC. This gives the protein CASSLFDLAGGLNEQFF.

The chain is built from TRBV7-9 and TRBJ2-7; 8 bases line up with TRBD2. Trimming at V came to 5 bases and at J to 3 bases, leaving 6 bases not matched to a gene. Germline CDR1 reads SEHNR; CDR2 reads FQNEAQ (reference sequence). CDR3 size: 14 residues. The CDR3 here is CASSALAELYEQYF. The CDR3 DNA reads as TGTGCCAGCAGCGCACTAGCGGAGCTCTACGAGCAGTACTTC.

In the case of this clonotype: A much larger clone is a single base away; this may be a read error. The V gene is TRBV28, the J gene TRBJ1-6, with D possibly being TRBD1 (6 bases). Looked up from germline, CDR1 is MDHEN and CDR2 is SYDVKM. The CDR3 length is 15 residues. V lost 6 bases and J lost 4, with 13 bases in between. The CDR3 DNA sequence: TGTGCCAGCAGACAGGGAAGGGTTTATAATTCACCCCTCCACTTT. Protein: CASRQGRVYNSPLHF.

This clonotype was counted many times. This rearrangement joins TRBV12-3 or TRBV12-4 to TRBJ2-1; TRBD1 matches 8 bases. With 6 bases clipped from V and 4 bases from J, the junction kept 8 bases outside the gene matches. CDR3 length: 15 amino acids. The CDR3 region is CASSGTGLPYNEQFF. The CDR3 nucleotides read TGTGCCAGCAGCGGGACAGGACTTCCTTACAATGAGCAGTTCTTC.

CDR3 region: CASGLALLGGLGQPQHF. In DNA form, the CDR3 reads TGTGCTAGTGGTTTGGCGCTACTGGGGGGCCTTGGTCAGCCCCAGCATTTT. The J gene is TRBJ1-5, the V gene TRBV12-5; TRBD1 is a possible D gene (6 bases). Germline values: CDR1 LGHNT, CDR2 FRNRAP. Deletions cut 1 base from V and 6 bases from J, with 19 bases between. There are 17 residues in the CDR3.

The V call is TRBV7-9, the J call TRBJ2-7, with TRBD2 as a possible D gene (6 bases). The CDR3 consists of 15 residues. CDR1 is SEHNR, CDR2 FQNEAQ, per germline (reference sequence). Trimming took off 2 bases at V and 6 bases at J, with 17 bases between the two ends. The CDR3 region is CASSLITIRAGEQYF. CDR3 DNA sequence: TGTGCCAGCAGCTTAATAACTATCCGAGCGGGCGAGCAGTACTTC.